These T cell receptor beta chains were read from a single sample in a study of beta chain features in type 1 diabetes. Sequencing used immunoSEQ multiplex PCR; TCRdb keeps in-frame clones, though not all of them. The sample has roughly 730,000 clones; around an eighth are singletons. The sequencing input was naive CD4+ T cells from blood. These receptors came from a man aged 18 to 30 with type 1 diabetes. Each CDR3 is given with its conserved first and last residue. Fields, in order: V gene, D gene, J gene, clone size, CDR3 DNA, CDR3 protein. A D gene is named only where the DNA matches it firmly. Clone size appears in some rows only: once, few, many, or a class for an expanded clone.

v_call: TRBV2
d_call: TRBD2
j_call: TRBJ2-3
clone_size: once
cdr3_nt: TGTGCCAGCCCAGCCGGCGGGGGGGCCCAAGATACGCAGTATTTT
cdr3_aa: CASPAGGGAQDTQYF

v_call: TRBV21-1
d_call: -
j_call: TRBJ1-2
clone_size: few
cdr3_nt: TGTGCCAGCAGCGGAGGTACACCATCTAACTATGGCTACACCTTC
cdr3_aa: CASSGGTPSNYGYTF

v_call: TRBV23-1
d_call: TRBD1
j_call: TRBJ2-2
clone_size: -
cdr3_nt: TGCGCCAGCAGTCAACTCCAGGACAGGGCGGACACCGGGGAGCTGTTTTTT
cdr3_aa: CASSQLQDRADTGELFF

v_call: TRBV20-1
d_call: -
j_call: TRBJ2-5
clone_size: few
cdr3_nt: TGCAGTGCTCCGGCCGGGGAGACCCAGTACTTC
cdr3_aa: CSAPAGETQYF

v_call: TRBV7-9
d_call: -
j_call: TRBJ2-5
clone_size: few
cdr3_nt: TGTGCCAGCAGCTTGAGAGGGGCCGTAGAGACCCAGTACTTC
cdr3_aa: CASSLRGAVETQYF

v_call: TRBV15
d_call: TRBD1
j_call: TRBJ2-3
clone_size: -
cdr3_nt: TGTGCCACCAGCAGGGGACAGGTTGACACAGATACGCAGTATTTT
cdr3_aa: CATSRGQVDTDTQYF

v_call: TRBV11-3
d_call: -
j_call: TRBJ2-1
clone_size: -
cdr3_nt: TGTGCCAGCAGCCCGCCGGCGTCGGGTCCCCTAAATGAGCAGTTCTTC
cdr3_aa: CASSPPASGPLNEQFF

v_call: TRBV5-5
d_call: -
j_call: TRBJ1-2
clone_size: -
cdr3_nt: TGTGCCAGCAGCTTCGGACAGACTGGCTACACCTTC
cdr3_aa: CASSFGQTGYTF

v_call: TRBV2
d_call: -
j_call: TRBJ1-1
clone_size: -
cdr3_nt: TGTGCCAGCAGACCCGATGGGACGGTTGAAGCTTTCTTT
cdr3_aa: CASRPDGTVEAFF

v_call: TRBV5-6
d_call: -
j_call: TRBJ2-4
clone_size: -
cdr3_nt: TGTGCCAGCAGCCTTGGGGGGGCCAAAAACATTCAGTACTTC
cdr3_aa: CASSLGGAKNIQYF

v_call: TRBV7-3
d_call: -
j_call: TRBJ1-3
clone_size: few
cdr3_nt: TGTGCCAGCAGCCTACATCCCGAGGCGGACACCATATATTTT
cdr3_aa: CASSLHPEADTIYF

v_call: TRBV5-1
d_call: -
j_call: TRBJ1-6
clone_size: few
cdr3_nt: TGCGCCAGCAGCTTGACATTATATGGACGTGTGAATTCACCCCTCCACTTT
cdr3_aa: CASSLTLYGRVNSPLHF

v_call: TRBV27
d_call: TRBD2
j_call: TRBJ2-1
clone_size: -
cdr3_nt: TGTGCCAGCAGTTTACCAGCGGGGGGGCGAAATGAGCAGTTCTTC
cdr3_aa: CASSLPAGGRNEQFF

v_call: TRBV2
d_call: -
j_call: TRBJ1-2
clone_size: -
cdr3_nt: TGTGCCAGCAGTGAACAGGGAAATAACTATGGCTACACCTTC
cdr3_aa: CASSEQGNNYGYTF

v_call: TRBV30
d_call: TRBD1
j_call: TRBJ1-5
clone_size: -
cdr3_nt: TGTGCCTGGAGTAACCAGGGGGATCAGCCCCAGCATTTT
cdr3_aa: CAWSNQGDQPQHF

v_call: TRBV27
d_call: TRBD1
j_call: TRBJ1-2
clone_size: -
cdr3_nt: TGTGCCAGCAGTACCGGGACAGGGGGATCGGGAGGCTACACCTTC
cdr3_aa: CASSTGTGGSGGYTF

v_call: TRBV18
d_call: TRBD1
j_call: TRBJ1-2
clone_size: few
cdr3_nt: TGTGCCAGCTCACAAGGGAACGACAGGGTCTATGGCTACACCTTC
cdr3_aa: CASSQGNDRVYGYTF

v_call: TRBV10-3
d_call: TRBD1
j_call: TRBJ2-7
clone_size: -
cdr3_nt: TGTGCCATCAGTGAGTCGCCAGGGGGCTACGAGCAGTACTTC
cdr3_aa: CAISESPGGYEQYF

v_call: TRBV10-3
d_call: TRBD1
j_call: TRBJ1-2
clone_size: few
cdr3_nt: TGTGCCATCAGCTGGACAGGGGAAGGCTACACCTTC
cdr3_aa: CAISWTGEGYTF

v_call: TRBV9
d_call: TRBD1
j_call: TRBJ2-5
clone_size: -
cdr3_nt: TGTGCCAGCAGCGTGGGGACAGGGGTAGAGACCCAGTACTTC
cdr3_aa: CASSVGTGVETQYF

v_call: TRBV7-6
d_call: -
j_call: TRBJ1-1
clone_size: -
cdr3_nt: TGTGCCAGCAGCGGACAGTCGAACACTGAAGCTTTCTTT
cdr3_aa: CASSGQSNTEAFF

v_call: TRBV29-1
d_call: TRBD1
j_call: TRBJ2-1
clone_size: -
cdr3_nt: TGCAGCGTTTTACGACAGGGGATCTACAATGAGCAGTTCTTC
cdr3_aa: CSVLRQGIYNEQFF

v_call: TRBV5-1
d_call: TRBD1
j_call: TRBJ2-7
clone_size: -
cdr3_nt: TGCGCCAGCAGCTCGGGACAGGTCTACTACGAGCAGTACTTC
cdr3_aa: CASSSGQVYYEQYF

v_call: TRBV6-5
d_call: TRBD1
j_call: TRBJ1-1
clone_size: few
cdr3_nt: TGTGCCAGCAGTTACCCAGGGGGAGCTTTCTTT
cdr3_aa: CASSYPGGAFF

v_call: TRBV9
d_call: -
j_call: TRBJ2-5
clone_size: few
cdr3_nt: TGTGCCAGCAGCGTTACCCCGTCCCCCCAAGAGACCCAGTACTTC
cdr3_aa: CASSVTPSPQETQYF

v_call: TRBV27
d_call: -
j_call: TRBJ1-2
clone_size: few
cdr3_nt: TGTGCCAGCAGTTTATCGCGGTACCTCTCTAACTATGGCTACACCTTC
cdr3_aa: CASSLSRYLSNYGYTF

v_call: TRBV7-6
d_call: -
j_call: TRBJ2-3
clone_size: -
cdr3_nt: TGTGCCAGCAGCCCCCGTGGCACAGATACGCAGTATTTT
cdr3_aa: CASSPRGTDTQYF

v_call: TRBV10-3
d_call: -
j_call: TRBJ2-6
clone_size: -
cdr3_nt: TGTGCCATCAGCCTGGACAACTCTGGGGCCAACGTCCTGACTTTC
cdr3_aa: CAISLDNSGANVLTF

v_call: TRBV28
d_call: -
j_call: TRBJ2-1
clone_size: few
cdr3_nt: TGTGCCAGTACCGGCGGGGCGAGGAATGAGCAGTTCTTC
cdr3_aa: CASTGGARNEQFF

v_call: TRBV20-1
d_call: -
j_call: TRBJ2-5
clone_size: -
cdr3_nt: TGCAGTGCCTCCAAAGAGACCCAGTACTTC
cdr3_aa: CSASKETQYF

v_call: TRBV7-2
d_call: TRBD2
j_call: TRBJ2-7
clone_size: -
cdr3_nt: TGTGCCAGCAGCTTAGTAGCGGGGAACTCCTACGAGCAGTACTTC
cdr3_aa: CASSLVAGNSYEQYF

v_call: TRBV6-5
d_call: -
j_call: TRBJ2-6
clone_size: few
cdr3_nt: TGTGCCAGCAGTTACTCCGCGGCTGGGGCCAACGTCCTGACTTTC
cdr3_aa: CASSYSAAGANVLTF

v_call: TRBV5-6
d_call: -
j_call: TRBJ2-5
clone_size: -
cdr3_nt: TGTGCCAGCAGCTTGGGAGGATGGTATCAAGAGACCCAGTACTTC
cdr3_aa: CASSLGGWYQETQYF

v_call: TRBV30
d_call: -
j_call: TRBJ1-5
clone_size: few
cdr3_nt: TGTGCCTGGAGTGTTAGCAGGGCCAGTGAGCCCCAGCATTTT
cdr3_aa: CAWSVSRASEPQHF

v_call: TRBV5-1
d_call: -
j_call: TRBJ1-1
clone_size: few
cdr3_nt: TGCGCCAGCAGCCTTGGGACGGCGAACACTGAAGCTTTCTTT
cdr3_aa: CASSLGTANTEAFF

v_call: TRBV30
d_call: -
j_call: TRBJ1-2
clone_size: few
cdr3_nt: TGTGCCTGGAGTGTACTTGTAGGGGCGGTTAGTGGCTACACCTTC
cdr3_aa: CAWSVLVGAVSGYTF

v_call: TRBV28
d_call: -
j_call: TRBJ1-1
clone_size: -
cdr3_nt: TGTGCCAGCAGTTTATACGGGTACCTTGAAGCTTTCTTT
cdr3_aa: CASSLYGYLEAFF

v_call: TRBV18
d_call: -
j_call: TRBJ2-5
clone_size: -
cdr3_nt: TGTGCCAGCTCGGGGACGGGAGAGACCCAGTACTTC
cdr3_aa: CASSGTGETQYF

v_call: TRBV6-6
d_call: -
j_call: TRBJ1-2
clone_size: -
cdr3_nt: TGTGCCAGCAGTCGTCTCGGTCTTTCAGAGGGCTACACCTTC
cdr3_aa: CASSRLGLSEGYTF

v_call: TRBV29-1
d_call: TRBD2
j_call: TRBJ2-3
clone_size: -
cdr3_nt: TGCAGCGTTGCCGGACTAGCGCTCAGCACAGATACGCAGTATTTT
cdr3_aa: CSVAGLALSTDTQYF

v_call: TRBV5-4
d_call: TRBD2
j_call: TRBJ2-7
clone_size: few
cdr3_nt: TGTGCCAGCAGCTTGGGACTAGCGACCACCTACGAGCAGTACTTC
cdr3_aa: CASSLGLATTYEQYF

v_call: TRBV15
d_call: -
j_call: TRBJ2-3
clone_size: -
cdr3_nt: TGTGCCACCAGCAGAGTCTATGGGACAGATACGCAGTATTTT
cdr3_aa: CATSRVYGTDTQYF

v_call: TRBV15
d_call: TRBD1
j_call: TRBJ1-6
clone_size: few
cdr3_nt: TGTGCCACCAGCAGAGAGATGGGACAGGGATCCTATAATTCACCCCTCCACTTT
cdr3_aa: CATSREMGQGSYNSPLHF

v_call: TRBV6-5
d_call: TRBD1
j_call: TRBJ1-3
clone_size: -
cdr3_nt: TGTGCCAGCAGTTACCAGGGGGCCCGAGGAAACACCATATATTTT
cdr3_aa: CASSYQGARGNTIYF